The clone carrying this T cell receptor beta chain has more than one count but fewer than ten. The antigen is unknown. The data derive from a study of OX40 agonist ivuxolimab in advanced cancers. TCRdb keeps only in-frame clones here, not all; method: immunoSEQ multiplex PCR. The repertoire consists of tens of thousands of clones, with 75% to 90% occurring once and the leading ten covering around 0.5%. Trimming left V 3 bases short and J 1 base short, with 6 bases between. Germline CDR1 reads SEHNR; CDR2 reads FQNEAQ (reference sequence). The CDR3 contains 13 residues. General study results and limits: In a subset of nonresponders, normalized T-cell clonal expansion was also low. Dose levels from 0.1 to 3.0 mg/kg saw CD4+ and CD8+ blood T cells expand clonally by week 6.

Sequenced here: CD4+ or CD8+ T cells sorted from blood, sampled in a trial of the OX40 agonist ivuxolimab. The chain recombines TRBV7-9 with TRBJ1-1; no clear D. The TCR originated in an adult with an advanced solid tumor such as melanoma, head and neck, liver or kidney cancer. The CDR3: CASSFGGNTEAFF. The CDR3 DNA reads TGTGCCAGCAGCTTCGGCGGGAACACTGAAGCTTTCTTT.